These 5 T cell receptor beta chains originate from one sample sequenced in a study of cytomegalovirus exposure and HLA in healthy donors. Amplification used 60 Vbeta primers and 13 Jbeta primers. Measured with immunoSEQ multiplex PCR; TCRdb has only the in-frame clones, and not every one. The data show 120,000 or so clones, over 65% seen once. The sample taken for sequencing was PBMCs. These TCRs come from a woman between 35 and 50 years old in good health and CMV-seropositive.

This chain uses TRBV15 with TRBJ1-3, with 9 positions matching TRBD1. Germline V gives CDR1 LNHNV, CDR2 YYDKDF (reference sequence). J gave up 2 bases and V 5 bases, and 4 bases lay outside the gene matches. The length of the CDR3 is 15 residues. CDR3 coding DNA: TGTGCCACCAGCGGGGGGACAGGGACTGGAAACACCATATATTTT. This codes for CATSGGTGTGNTIYF.

This sequence joins TRBV7-6 and TRBJ2-5, with D possibly TRBD1 on 5 matching bases. This CDR3 is 13 amino acids long. Trimming left V 1 base short and J 4 bases short, with 7 bases between. In germline, CDR1 is SGHVS, CDR2 FNYEAQ. This chain's CDR3 is CASSLVTGETQYF. For the CDR3, the DNA is TGTGCCAGCAGCTTAGTTACAGGAGAGACCCAGTACTTC. The full variable domain, rest sourced from reference TRBV7-6 and TRBJ2-5, is GAGVSQSPRYKVTKRGQDVALRCDPISGHVSLYWYRQALGQGPEFLTYFNYEAQQDKSGLPNDRFSAERPEGSISTLTIQRTEQRDSAMYRCASSLVTGETQYFGPGTRLLVL.

CDR3 in amino acids: CASSVSGTYNEQFF. In DNA form, the CDR3 reads TGTGCCAGCAGCGTATCGGGGACCTACAATGAGCAGTTCTTC. V usage is TRBV9 and J usage is TRBJ2-1, with TRBD2 as a possible D gene (5 bases). V lost 1 base, J lost 2 bases, and 7 bases lay in between. Germline loops: CDR1 SGDLS, CDR2 YYNGEE. CDR3 length equals 14 residues.

The chain employs TRBV5-4 and TRBJ2-3, with D tentatively TRBD2 (6 bases). The V and J ends lost 2 bases and 1 base respectively, with 11 bases between them. This CDR3 is built from 15 residues. The germline V gene has CDR1 SGHNT and CDR2 YYREEE (reference sequence). The CDR3 is CASSLFASGTDTQYF. CDR3 DNA: TGTGCCAGCAGCTTATTCGCTAGCGGCACAGATACGCAGTATTTT.

This clone was seen a handful of times. The gene calls are TRBV11-2 and TRBJ2-1; 10 positions match TRBD2. The CDR3 is made up of 15 amino acids. Unmatched junction bases numbered 9, after V lost 5 bases and J lost 8 bases. The germline CDR1 and CDR2 sequences are SGHAT and FQNNGV. CDR3 nucleotide sequence: TGTGCCAGCAGCGCCCTAGCGGGAGTCGGAGATGAGCAGTTCTTC. Residues: CASSALAGVGDEQFF.